One TCR beta chain is described in this entry. Its antigen remains unknown. These data come from a study of T cell responses to AZD1222 COVID-19 vaccine. Whole-study findings and limits: Recipients of AZD1222 seropositive at baseline numbered only five or six. Clonal diversity may have been underestimated, and the donors were mostly white British, with more females than males. Spike-spanning, vaccine-associated CD4 TCRs were dominant at 160-218 and 743-854.

CDR3 size: 13 residues. Trimming removed 2 bases at V and 8 bases at J, with 7 bases between. Germline CDR1 and CDR2: MNHNS and SASEGT. TCRdb keeps only in-frame clones here, not all; method: immunoSEQ multiplex PCR. The repertoire holds 150,000 to 200,000 clones, with 94% as singletons. The TCR sequence derives from an adult who received the AZD1222 COVID-19 vaccine. This specimen consisted of peripheral blood, obtained 28 days after the second AZD1222 dose. This rearrangement joins TRBV6-1 to TRBJ1-6; the D is unclear. In DNA form, the CDR3 reads TGTGCCAGCAGTGAAACGACCGATTCACCCCTCCACTTT. Its translation is CASSETTDSPLHF.